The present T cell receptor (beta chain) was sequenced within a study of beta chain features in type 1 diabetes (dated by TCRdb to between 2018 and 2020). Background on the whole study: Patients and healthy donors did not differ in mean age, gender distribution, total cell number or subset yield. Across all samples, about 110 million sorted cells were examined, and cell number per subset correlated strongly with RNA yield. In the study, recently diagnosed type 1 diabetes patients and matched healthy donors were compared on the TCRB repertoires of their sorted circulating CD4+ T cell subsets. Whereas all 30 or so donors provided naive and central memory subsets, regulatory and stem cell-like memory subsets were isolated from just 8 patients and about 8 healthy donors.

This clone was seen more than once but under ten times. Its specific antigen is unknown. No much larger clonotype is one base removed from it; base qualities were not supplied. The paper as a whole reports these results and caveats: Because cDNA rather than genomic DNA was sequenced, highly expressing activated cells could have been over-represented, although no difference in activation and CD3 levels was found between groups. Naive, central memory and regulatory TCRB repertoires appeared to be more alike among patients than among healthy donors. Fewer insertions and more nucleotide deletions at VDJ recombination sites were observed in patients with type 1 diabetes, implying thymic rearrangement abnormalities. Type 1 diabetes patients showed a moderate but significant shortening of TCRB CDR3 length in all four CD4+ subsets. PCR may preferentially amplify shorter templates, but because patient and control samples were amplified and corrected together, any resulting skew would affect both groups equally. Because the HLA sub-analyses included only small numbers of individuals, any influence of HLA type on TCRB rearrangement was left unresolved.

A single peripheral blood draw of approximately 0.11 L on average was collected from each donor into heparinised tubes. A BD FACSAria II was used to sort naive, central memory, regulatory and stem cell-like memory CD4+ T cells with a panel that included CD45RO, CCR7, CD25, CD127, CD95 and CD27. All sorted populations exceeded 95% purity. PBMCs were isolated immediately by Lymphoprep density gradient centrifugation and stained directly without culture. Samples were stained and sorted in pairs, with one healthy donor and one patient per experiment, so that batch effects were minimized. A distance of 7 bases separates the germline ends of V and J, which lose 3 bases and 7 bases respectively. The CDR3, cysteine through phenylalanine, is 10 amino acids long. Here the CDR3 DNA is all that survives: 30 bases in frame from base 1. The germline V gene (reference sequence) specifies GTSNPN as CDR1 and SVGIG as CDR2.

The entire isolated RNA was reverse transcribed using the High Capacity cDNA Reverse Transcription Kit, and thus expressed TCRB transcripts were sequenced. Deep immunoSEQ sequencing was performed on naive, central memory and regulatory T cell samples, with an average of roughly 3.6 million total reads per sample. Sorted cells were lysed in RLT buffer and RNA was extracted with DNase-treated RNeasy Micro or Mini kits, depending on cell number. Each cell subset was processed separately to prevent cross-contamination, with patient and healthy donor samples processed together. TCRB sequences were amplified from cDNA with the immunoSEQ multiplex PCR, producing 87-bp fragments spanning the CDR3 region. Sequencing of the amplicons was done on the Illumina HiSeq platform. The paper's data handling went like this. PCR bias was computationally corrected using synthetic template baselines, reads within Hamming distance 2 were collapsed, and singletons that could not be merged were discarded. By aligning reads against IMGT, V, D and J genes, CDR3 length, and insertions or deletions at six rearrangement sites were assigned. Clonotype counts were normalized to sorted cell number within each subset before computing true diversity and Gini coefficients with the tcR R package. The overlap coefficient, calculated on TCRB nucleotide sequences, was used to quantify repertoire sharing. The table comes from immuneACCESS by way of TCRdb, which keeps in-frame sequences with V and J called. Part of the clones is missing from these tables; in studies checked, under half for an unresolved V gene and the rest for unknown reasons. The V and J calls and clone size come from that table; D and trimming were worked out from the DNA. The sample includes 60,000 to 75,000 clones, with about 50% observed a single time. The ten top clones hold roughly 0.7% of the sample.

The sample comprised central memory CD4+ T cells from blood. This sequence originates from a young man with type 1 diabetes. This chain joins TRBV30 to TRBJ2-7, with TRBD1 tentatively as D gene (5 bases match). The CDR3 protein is CAWSRTEQYF. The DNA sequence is TGTGCCTGGAGCAGGACAGAGCAGTACTTC.